This T cell receptor beta chain was captured by sequencing in a study of long-term antiretroviral therapy in people with HIV. Details on this clone: Its antigen is as yet unknown.

Notes on the study in general: Those clones which expanded before ART made up the dominant part of the repertoire at all time points.

At least one PBMC sample before ART and at least two after were required. J was trimmed by 7 bases and V by 5 bases; bases with no gene match: 4. From germline, CDR1 is LNHDA and CDR2 SQIVND (reference sequence). This CDR3 has 13 amino acids. Running of the v3.0 immunoSEQ assay took place at survey level. Sequencing was intended to reach about 40,000-50,000 T-cell genomes per sample. TCRdb keeps only in-frame clones here, not all; method: immunoSEQ multiplex PCR. The table includes about 36,000 clones, 80% detected once. Specimen: unsorted PBMCs, collected 3.4 years after starting antiretroviral therapy. This TCR was sampled from a man aged 25 to 40 with HIV. The V call is TRBV19, the J call TRBJ2-1; TRBD2 agrees at 8 bases. The CDR3 reads CASSSGLANEQFF. CDR3 coding DNA: TGTGCCAGTAGTTCCGGACTAGCAAATGAGCAGTTCTTC.